These 6 T cell receptor beta chains came from one sample sequenced in a study of OX40 agonist ivuxolimab in advanced cancers. Profiled with immunoSEQ multiplex PCR; TCRdb holds only in-frame clones, not every one. The data hold about 54,000 clones, with around 89% observed a single time. The material was CD4+ or CD8+ T cells sorted from blood, obtained in a trial of the OX40 agonist ivuxolimab. The source of these receptors is an adult with an advanced solid tumor such as melanoma, head and neck, liver or kidney cancer.

The gene calls are TRBV19 and TRBJ1-1; a possible D gene is TRBD1 (5 bases). Trimming cost V 4 bases and J 2 bases, with 20 bases left between them. CDR3 length equals 17 residues. Germline V gene sequence: CDR1 LNHDA, CDR2 SQIVND (reference sequence). The CDR3 spells CASSTYPQAGLNTEAFF. CDR3 in DNA: TGTGCCAGTAGTACCTATCCACAGGCAGGATTAAACACTGAAGCTTTCTTT.

This chain connects TRBV11-2 to TRBJ1-2; possible D gene TRBD1, 6 bases. This CDR3 is built from 14 residues. Germline-derived CDR1 and CDR2 are SGHAT and FQNNGV. The V end lost 4 bases, the J end lost 7 bases, and 16 bases lay between the germline ends. The CDR3 sequence is CASSWTGKQGGYTF. For the CDR3, the DNA is TGTGCCAGCAGCTGGACCGGGAAACAGGGTGGCTACACCTTC.

V usage is TRBV5-1 and J usage is TRBJ1-5, with D unresolved. Trimming stripped 4 bases from V and 2 bases from J, with 10 bases between. Germline V gives CDR1 SGHRS, CDR2 YFSETQ. This CDR3 has 14 amino acids. The CDR3 reads CASSPGKGNQPQHF. The CDR3 nucleotides read TGCGCCAGCAGCCCGGGAAAGGGCAATCAGCCCCAGCATTTT. The complete variable domain, with remaining parts taken from reference TRBV5-1 and TRBJ1-5, reads KAGVTQTPRYLIKTRGQQVTLSCSPISGHRSVSWYQQTPGQGLQFLFEYFSETQRNKGNFPGRFSGRQFSNSRSEMNVSTLELGDSALYLCASSPGKGNQPQHFGDGTRLSIL.

This clone was seen only once. The V gene is TRBV7-9, the J gene TRBJ1-2, with D unclear. The V gene's germline CDR1 is SEHNR and CDR2 FQNEAQ (reference sequence). The CDR3 is 13 amino acids. V gave up 5 bases and J gave up 7 bases, with 14 bases separating them. The CDR3 sequence: CASSPRGLVGYTF. In DNA, the CDR3 is TGTGCCAGCAGCCCGCGGGGTTTGGTTGGCTACACCTTC.

The chain couples TRBV5-1 to TRBJ1-2; D might be TRBD1 (6 bases). The CDR3 is 17 amino acids. Germline V gene data show CDR1 as SGHRS and CDR2 as YFSETQ. The V and J ends lost 6 bases and 6 bases respectively, with 27 bases between them. The DNA for the CDR3 is TGCGCCAGCACCCGGGGGGCCGGGGTCCGAGAGGAGGATGGCTACACCTTC. This encodes CASTRGAGVREEDGYTF.

J is TRBJ1-4 and V is TRBV18; 11 bases agree with TRBD1. Germline V gene sequence: CDR1 KGHSH, CDR2 LQKENI. The length of the CDR3 is 16 residues. V was clipped by 6 bases and J by 7 bases; unmatched bases: 10. The CDR3 spells CASSPRSGTGGEKLFF. The CDR3 DNA follows: TGTGCCAGCTCCCCAAGGAGCGGGACAGGGGGTGAAAAACTGTTTTTT. The whole variable domain, filled in from reference TRBV18 and TRBJ1-4, reads NAGVMQNPRHLVRRRGQEARLRCSPMKGHSHVYWYRQLPEEGLKFMVYLQKENIIDESGMPKERFSAEFPKEGPSILRIQQVVRGDSAAYFCASSPRSGTGGEKLFFGSGTQLSVL.